This TCR beta chain was sequenced for a study of regulatory T cells in long-lasting Graves disease. Stated time point: persistent/refractory GD, antithyroid drugs over 5 years with positive TRAb. With RNA extracted from PBMCs as input, the TCR library was made. Patients came through an endocrinology department, and that department was in Xi'an, China. Whole-study findings and limits: Gene preferences differed: TRBV28, TRBJ1-2, TRBJ2-5 in persistent cases.

Investigators prepared the TCR beta libraries by applying iRepertoire HTBI primers and Arm-PCR of CDR3 regions. TCRdb itself ran the multiplex PCR reads through MiXCR, one entry per CDR3 protein. The repertoire has about 450,000 distinct CDR3 sequences, about a quarter of them found once; the top ten carry approximately 26%. This CDR3 is 11 amino acids long. Germline assignment: CDR1 SNHLY and CDR2 FYNNEI. The V gene lost 8 bases and the J gene lost 7 bases, with 11 bases spanning the gap. Points on this clonotype: Its antigen is not known. This may stem from a read error, because a much larger clone lies one nucleotide away.

The chain couples TRBV2 to TRBJ1-1; D call uncertain. The clonotype comes from a female donor with Graves disease. The material sequenced was peripheral blood mononuclear cells (PBMCs), taken when the disease was refractory, from a patient treated with antithyroid drugs. The CDR3 protein is CASADGYEAFF. CDR3 nucleotide sequence: TGTGCCAGCGCCGACGGCTATGAAGCTTTCTTT.